A selection of T cell receptor beta chains follows, all from one sample in a study of blood T cell repertoires in COVID-19. Clones were read by immunoSEQ multiplex PCR, and TCRdb kept only the in-frame ones, dropping some. The repertoire holds approximately 70,000 clones, with roughly nine tenths as singletons. The sequenced sample consisted of peripheral blood. All receptors come from a middle-aged man with COVID-19, enrolled during active disease. Both conserved end residues are part of each CDR3. A D gene is named only where the DNA matches it firmly. Clone size is not always given. Where it is, it says once, few, many or a class for expanded clones.

TRBJ1-3,TRBV7-2,once,.,TGTGCCAGCAGCCCACGGGTCTCCAGCTCTGGAAACACCATATATTTT,CASSPRVSSSGNTIYF
TRBJ1-2,TRBV28,.,.,TGTGCCAGCCGCCGAGTAGGGGGGGAAAGCTATGGCTACACCTTC,CASRRVGGESYGYTF
TRBJ2-1,TRBV5-1,.,TRBD2,TGCGCCAGCAGCCGAAGCGGGGGGCCCTACAATGAGCAGTTCTTC,CASSRSGGPYNEQFF
TRBJ2-3,TRBV6-5,.,TRBD2,TGTGCCAGGACTAGCAGGATCGCAGATACGCAGTATTTT,CARTSRIADTQYF
TRBJ2-3,TRBV4-1,.,TRBD2,TGCGCCAGCAGCCAGGGACTAGCGGGAAATACGCAGTATTTT,CASSQGLAGNTQYF
TRBJ1-5,TRBV30,.,.,TGTGCCTGGAGTGTACGACAGTACAATCAGCCCCAGCATTTT,CAWSVRQYNQPQHF
TRBJ2-1,TRBV5-1,.,.,TGCGCCAGCCAAGTAGACCCCGGGGATTACAATGAGCAGTTCTTC,CASQVDPGDYNEQFF
TRBJ1-4,TRBV6-1,.,TRBD1,TGTGCCAGCAGACCACGACAGGGTAGTGAAAAACTGTTTTTT,CASRPRQGSEKLFF
TRBJ2-5,TRBV2,.,TRBD2,TGTGCCAGCAGTGGAGTCCAGCGGGGGAACCAAGAGACCCAGTACTTC,CASSGVQRGNQETQYF
TRBJ1-1,TRBV7-2,.,.,TGTGCCAGCAGCGACAGGTCTTTGAACACTGAAGCTTTCTTT,CASSDRSLNTEAFF
TRBJ1-2,TRBV28,.,TRBD1,TGTGCCAGTTTAATAAGGACAGGACCTAACTATGGCTACACCTTC,CASLIRTGPNYGYTF
TRBJ2-7,TRBV5-1,once,.,TGCGCCAGCAGCTCCCCTCCGGGCTCCTACGAGCAGTACTTC,CASSSPPGSYEQYF
TRBJ1-2,TRBV27,.,TRBD1,TGTGCCAGCAGTTTCCCGAGGGACAGCTACCGTTTTGATGGCTACACCTTC,CASSFPRDSYRFDGYTF
TRBJ2-3,TRBV11-1,.,.,TGTGCCAGCAGCGGGCCGGGGACTGGGGCGATAGATACGCAGTATTTT,CASSGPGTGAIDTQYF
TRBJ1-1,TRBV5-1,.,.,TGCGCCAGCAGTTTGACAGCAAACACTGAAGCTTTCTTT,CASSLTANTEAFF
TRBJ2-3,TRBV5-4,.,TRBD1,TGTGCCAGCAGCATGGGACAGATCACAGATACGCAGTATTTT,CASSMGQITDTQYF
TRBJ1-2,TRBV2,.,.,TGTGCCAGCAAGCAAGAAGAGAACTATGGCTACACCTTC,CASKQEENYGYTF
TRBJ2-7,TRBV18,.,TRBD1,TGTGCCAGCTCACCACGGACAGGGAAGGGCTACGAGCAGTACTTC,CASSPRTGKGYEQYF
TRBJ1-2,TRBV19,.,.,TGTGCCACCACCTGGGCGGGGGATGGCTACACCTTC,CATTWAGDGYTF
TRBJ1-3,TRBV2,.,.,TGTGCCAGCAGGGGCGCTTTTTCTGGAAACACCATATATTTT,CASRGAFSGNTIYF
TRBJ1-1,TRBV29-1,.,TRBD1,TGCAGCGTTGAGGGACAGGGGAACACTGAAGCTTTCTTT,CSVEGQGNTEAFF
TRBJ1-2,TRBV6-5,.,.,TGTGCCAGCAGTTACAGAGGGAACAATGGCTACACCTTC,CASSYRGNNGYTF
TRBJ2-2,TRBV12-5,.,TRBD2,TGTGCTAGTGGTTTGACGACTAGCGGGGCGAACACCGGGGAGCTGTTTTTT,CASGLTTSGANTGELFF
TRBJ1-5,TRBV2,.,TRBD1,TGTGCCAGCACCGACAGGGATAGCAATCAGCCCCAGCATTTT,CASTDRDSNQPQHF
TRBJ1-4,TRBV7-9,.,.,TGTGCCAGCAGCTCGATTTCAGGGGCTCGCACTAATGAAAAACTGTTTTTT,CASSSISGARTNEKLFF
TRBJ2-2,TRBV5-4,.,TRBD1,TGTGCCAGCACCGCTAACAGGGGATCCGGGGAGCTGTTTTTT,CASTANRGSGELFF
TRBJ2-7,TRBV27,.,.,TGTGCCAGCAGTTCGTCGGGGAGGTCCTACGAGCAGTACTTC,CASSSSGRSYEQYF
TRBJ1-2,TRBV6-5,.,.,TGTGCCAGCAGTCCTACAGGGAACGCTAACTATGGCTACACCTTC,CASSPTGNANYGYTF
TRBJ2-7,TRBV28,.,TRBD1,TGTGCCAGCAACGCCGCGGGGGGACAGGGGTCCTACGAGCAGTACTTC,CASNAAGGQGSYEQYF
TRBJ1-5,TRBV7-6,.,.,TGTGCCAGCAGCCCCCAGGGTGACCAGCCCCAGCATTTT,CASSPQGDQPQHF
TRBJ1-2,TRBV29-1,.,.,TGCAGCGTTGAAGATAGCACCTTAACTTATTATGGCTACACCTTC,CSVEDSTLTYYGYTF
TRBJ1-2,TRBV4-1,.,TRBD1,TGCGCCAGCAGCCAGGCCGGACAGGGTGATTTCGGCTACACCTTC,CASSQAGQGDFGYTF
TRBJ1-3,TRBV5-1,once,.,TGCGCCAGCAGCTTGGTGGGGGCCAACTCTGGAAACACCATATATTTT,CASSLVGANSGNTIYF
TRBJ2-7,TRBV18,.,TRBD2,TGTGCCAGCTCAAGAACTAGCGGGGAGTCCTACGAGCAGTACTTC,CASSRTSGESYEQYF
TRBJ1-1,TRBV6-1,.,.,TGTGCCAGCAGTGAATTACCGGGGTCGGACACTGAAGCTTTCTTT,CASSELPGSDTEAFF
TRBJ2-7,TRBV6-6,.,TRBD2,TGTGCCAGCAGAAGCGGGGGGTTCGACGAGCAGTACTTC,CASRSGGFDEQYF
TRBJ2-7,TRBV28,.,TRBD1,TGTGCCAGCAGTCCAGGGACAGACTACGAGCAGTACTTC,CASSPGTDYEQYF
TRBJ2-3,TRBV19,.,.,TGTGCCAGTACCAGGGACTATCAGGGGGATACGCAGTATTTT,CASTRDYQGDTQYF
TRBJ1-4,TRBV18,once,TRBD1,TGTGCCAGCTCACCAACAGGGGCAACTAATGAAAAACTGTTTTTT,CASSPTGATNEKLFF
TRBJ1-4,TRBV30,.,TRBD1,TGTGCCTGGAGTGGACAGGGGTATGAAAAACTGTTTTTT,CAWSGQGYEKLFF
TRBJ2-7,TRBV30,.,TRBD1,TGTGCCTTTGACAGGGGGTCCTACGAGCAGTACTTC,CAFDRGSYEQYF
TRBJ2-3,TRBV3-1/TRBV3-2,.,.,TGTGCCAGCAGCCAAGATCTCGGTGGGGGCCACACAGATACGCAGTATTTT,CASSQDLGGGHTDTQYF
TRBJ2-7,TRBV7-2,.,.,TGTGCCAGCAGCTTATCGGGCCTGGAGGCCTACGAGCAGTACTTC,CASSLSGLEAYEQYF
TRBJ1-1,TRBV6-5,.,.,TGTGCCAGCAGTTACTCGGGAGGGAACACTGAAGCTTTCTTT,CASSYSGGNTEAFF
TRBJ2-3,TRBV2,.,TRBD2,TGTGCCAGCAGTGTACTAGCGGGGGGCACAGATACGCAGTATTTT,CASSVLAGGTDTQYF
TRBJ2-7,TRBV27,.,.,TGTGCCAGCAGTTTTAGGCAGGGAAGTTACGAGCAGTACTTC,CASSFRQGSYEQYF
TRBJ2-7,TRBV30,.,TRBD1,TGTGCCTGGAGACTAGGGACAGCTGTACGGACTTCCTACGAGCAGTACTTC,CAWRLGTAVRTSYEQYF